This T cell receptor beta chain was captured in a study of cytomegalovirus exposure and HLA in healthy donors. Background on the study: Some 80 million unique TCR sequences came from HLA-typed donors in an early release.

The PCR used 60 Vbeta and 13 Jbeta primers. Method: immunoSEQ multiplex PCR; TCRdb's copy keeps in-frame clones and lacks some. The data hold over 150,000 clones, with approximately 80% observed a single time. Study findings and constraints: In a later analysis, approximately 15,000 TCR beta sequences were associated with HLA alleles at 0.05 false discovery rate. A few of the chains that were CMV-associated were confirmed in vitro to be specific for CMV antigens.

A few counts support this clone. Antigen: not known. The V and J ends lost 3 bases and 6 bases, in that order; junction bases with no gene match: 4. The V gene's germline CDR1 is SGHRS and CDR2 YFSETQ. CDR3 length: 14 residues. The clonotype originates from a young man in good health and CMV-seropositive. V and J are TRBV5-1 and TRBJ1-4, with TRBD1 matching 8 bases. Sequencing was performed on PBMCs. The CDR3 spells CASSSGGRDEKLFF. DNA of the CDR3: TGCGCCAGCAGCTCAGGGGGCAGAGATGAAAAACTGTTTTTT.